The 26 T cell receptor beta chains listed next were all sequenced from one sample in a study of T cell clones after liver transplantation. Using immunoSEQ multiplex PCR, the repertoire was profiled, and TCRdb retains in-frame clones only, with some absent. The sample has roughly 120,000 clones; about nine tenths are singletons. Here the sequenced sample was CD4+ T cells from blood, taken 12 months after liver transplant. These receptors came from a human patient who received a liver transplant. Some T cells may possibly be graft donor cells.

This chain links TRBV7-9 with TRBJ2-7, with 7 bases fitting TRBD1. CDR1 is SEHNR, CDR2 FQNEAQ, per germline (reference sequence). The CDR3 runs 12 residues. V shed 5 bases and J 11 bases; nucleotides not matched to a gene: 9. Written as DNA, the CDR3 is TGTGCCAGCAGCCTCCGACAGGGCCCGGAGTACTTC. The encoded protein is CASSLRQGPEYF.

DNA for the CDR3: TGCGCCAGCAGCTTGGATCCTACCAGCTACGAGCAGTACTTC. Its protein is CASSLDPTSYEQYF. The chain recombines TRBV5-1 with TRBJ2-7; D is uncertain. V shed 0 bases and J shed 3 bases, with 10 bases lying between them. This CDR3 comprises 14 residues. Germline V gives CDR1 SGHRS, CDR2 YFSETQ.

This clone was recorded only once. For the CDR3, the DNA is TGCGCCAGCGGGGAACCAAGCTCCTACGAGCAGTACTTC. Protein product: CASGEPSSYEQYF. The chain joins TRBV10-2 to TRBJ2-7; D gene unclear. V lost 8 bases, J lost 0 bases, and 11 bases lay in between. Germline CDR1 is WSHSY and CDR2 is SAAADI. The CDR3 is 13 amino acids.

V is TRBV6-5 and J is TRBJ1-5, with 8 bases that match TRBD1. Germline V gene data show CDR1 as MNHEY and CDR2 as SVGAGI. This CDR3 comprises 14 residues. J lost 10 bases, V lost 6 bases, and 11 bases had no gene match. The CDR3 region has the DNA TGTGCCAGCAGCACGACAGGGGCCGCATCTCCCCAGCATTTT. It yields the protein CASSTTGAASPQHF.

The genes are TRBV5-1 and TRBJ2-7; 8 bases agree with TRBD2. The CDR3 consists of 15 residues. V trimming: 0 bases; J trimming: 5 bases; junction bases outside the gene matches: 7. Looked up from germline, CDR1 is SGHRS and CDR2 is YFSETQ. CDR3 amino acids: CASSLAGGANDEQYF. The CDR3 DNA reads as TGCGCCAGCAGCTTGGCCGGGGGGGCAAACGACGAGCAGTACTTC.

The rearrangement uses TRBV9 and TRBJ2-5; 11 positions agree with TRBD1. V lost 3 bases and J lost 1; bases outside the gene matches: 5. The CDR3 is 16 residues long. Germline lookup yields CDR1 SGDLS and CDR2 YYNGEE. The CDR3 is CASSGAGTGGQETQYF. CDR3 DNA: TGTGCCAGCAGCGGAGCCGGGACAGGGGGCCAAGAGACCCAGTACTTC. The full variable domain, completed using reference TRBV9 and TRBJ2-5, is DSGVTQTPKHLITATGQRVTLRCSPRSGDLSVYWYQQSLDQGLQFLIQYYNGEERAKGNILERFSAQQFPDLHSELNLSSLELGDSALYFCASSGAGTGGQETQYFGPGTRLLVL.

This sequence joins TRBV14 and TRBJ2-5; 12 positions agree with TRBD2. This CDR3 has 17 amino acids. V lost 3 bases, J lost 1 base, and 6 bases stayed unmatched. Germline lookup yields CDR1 SGHDN and CDR2 FVKESK. Here the CDR3 reads CASSHAGLAGIQETQYF. CDR3 DNA: TGTGCCAGCAGCCACGCTGGACTAGCGGGGATCCAAGAGACCCAGTACTTC.

V and J are TRBV11-2 and TRBJ2-7; 7 bases align to TRBD1. After removal of 2 bases from V and 6 bases from J, the junction contained 7 bases not matched to a gene. The CDR3 loop spans 14 amino acids. Germline V gene lookup returns CDR1 SGHAT and CDR2 FQNNGV. Here the CDR3 reads CASSLKTGWGEQYF. CDR3 nucleotide sequence: TGTGCCAGCAGCTTAAAGACAGGGTGGGGCGAGCAGTACTTC. The whole variable domain, remainder taken from reference TRBV11-2 and TRBJ2-7, is EAGVAQSPRYKIIEKRQSVAFWCNPISGHATLYWYQQILGQGPKLLIQFQNNGVVDDSQLPKDRFSAERLKGVDSTLKIQPAKLEDSAVYLCASSLKTGWGEQYFGPGTRLTVT.

The chain is built from TRBV28 and TRBJ2-1; unclear D gene. The germline V gene encodes CDR1 MDHEN and CDR2 SYDVKM. V was cut by 3 bases and J by 5 bases, with 17 bases left in between. The CDR3 covers 16 residues. CDR3: CASSFSGAPPHNEQFF. Written as DNA, the CDR3 is TGTGCCAGCAGTTTTTCGGGCGCCCCCCCACACAATGAGCAGTTCTTC.

The V call is TRBV29-1, the J call TRBJ2-3, with 8 bases matching TRBD1. Germline lookup yields CDR1 SQVTM and CDR2 ANQGSEA. Losses at the gene ends were 3 bases for V and 0 bases for J; bases not matched to a gene: 11. The CDR3 runs 17 residues. Here the CDR3 reads CSVDSSRDRLSTDTQYF. The CDR3 region has the DNA TGCAGCGTTGATAGCTCCCGGGACAGGCTAAGCACAGATACGCAGTATTTT.

This clone was recorded only once. The genes are TRBV5-1 and TRBJ2-2; D is unclear. This CDR3 is built from 13 residues. The V gene's germline CDR1 is SGHRS and CDR2 YFSETQ. V gave up 0 bases and J gave up 4 bases, with 4 bases separating them. CDR3 nucleotide sequence: TGCGCCAGCAGCTTGGACGTCACCGGGGAGCTGTTTTTT. Residues: CASSLDVTGELFF.

The chain joins TRBV5-6 to TRBJ1-2; D is unclear. Per germline, CDR1 SGHDT and CDR2 YYEEEE. V was shortened by 2 bases and J by 3 bases, with 5 bases between the two germline ends. This CDR3 contains 12 residues. CDR3 sequence: CASSLRDYGYTF. The DNA for the CDR3 is TGTGCCAGCAGCTTAAGGGACTATGGCTACACCTTC.

The chain is built from TRBV10-2 and TRBJ1-3; no clear D gene. This CDR3 contains 12 residues. V shed 6 bases and J shed 3 bases, with 6 bases lying between them. Germline V gives CDR1 WSHSY, CDR2 SAAADI. The CDR3: CASRADGNTIYF. DNA for the CDR3: TGCGCCAGCAGGGCGGATGGAAACACCATATATTTT.

The chain has TRBV18 and TRBJ1-1, with D unresolved. The V gene's germline CDR1 is KGHSH and CDR2 LQKENI. Trimming left V 6 bases short and J 5 bases short, with 13 bases between. CDR3 length: 13 residues. CDR3 DNA sequence: TGTGCCAGCTCCGCCGGAGGAGGTACTGAAGCTTTCTTT. It yields the protein CASSAGGGTEAFF. The complete variable domain, with remaining parts taken from reference TRBV18 and TRBJ1-1, reads NAGVMQNPRHLVRRRGQEARLRCSPMKGHSHVYWYRQLPEEGLKFMVYLQKENIIDESGMPKERFSAEFPKEGPSILRIQQVVRGDSAAYFCASSAGGGTEAFFGQGTRLTVV.

V and J are TRBV7-3 and TRBJ2-5; TRBD1 matches 9 bases. CDR3 size: 14 residues. Germline-derived CDR1 and CDR2 are SGHTA and FQGTGA. With 4 bases clipped from V and 5 bases from J, the junction kept 5 bases outside the gene matches. CDR3 DNA: TGTGCCAGCAGCTCAACGGGACAGGGCGAGACCCAGTACTTC. This codes for CASSSTGQGETQYF.

This rearrangement joins TRBV10-3 to TRBJ1-1; weak D call: TRBD1 (6 bases). The V end was cut by 4 bases, the J end by 7 bases, with 10 bases between. The CDR3 is 12 amino acids. Germline loops: CDR1 ENHRY, CDR2 SYGVKD. The CDR3 DNA is TGTGCCATCAGTGGGCAGGGGAATGAAGCTTTCTTT. Amino acid sequence: CAISGQGNEAFF.

J is TRBJ2-1 and V is TRBV30; 8 bases map to TRBD2. The CDR3 covers 14 residues. J lost 4 bases, V lost 3 bases, and 5 bases had no gene match. Germline lookup yields CDR1 GTSNPN and CDR2 SVGIG (reference sequence). As DNA, the CDR3 is TGTGCCTGGAGCCTAGCTAGCGGGTACAATGAGCAGTTCTTC. It translates to CAWSLASGYNEQFF. The full variable domain, in which reference TRBV30 and TRBJ2-1 provide the parts outside the CDR3, is SQTIHQWPATLVQPVGSPLSLECTVEGTSNPNLYWYRQAAGRGLQLLFYSVGIGQISSEVPQNLSASRPQDRQFILSSKKLLLSDSGFYLCAWSLASGYNEQFFGPGTRLTVL.

Concerning this clone itself: Other DNA sequences in the sample encode the same CDR3. The V gene is TRBV4-1, the J gene TRBJ1-6; D gene ambiguous. This CDR3 comprises 12 residues. Germline V CDR1 and CDR2: MGHRA, YSYEKL. The V and J ends lost 3 bases and 9 bases respectively, with 6 bases between them. This chain's CDR3 is CASSQPLSPLHF. The DNA of the CDR3 is TGCGCCAGCAGCCAGCCCCTTTCACCCCTCCACTTT.

This clone was detected once. The chain is built from TRBV18 and TRBJ2-2, with D possibly called TRBD1 or TRBD2 (5 bases each). V was clipped by 3 bases and J by 5 bases, with 13 bases between them. The germline V gene encodes CDR1 KGHSH and CDR2 LQKENI. This CDR3 is 15 amino acids long. The chain's CDR3 is CASSPGRRVTGELFF. The CDR3 DNA follows: TGTGCCAGCTCACCGGGACGGCGAGTAACCGGGGAGCTGTTTTTT.

The chain employs TRBV6-4 and TRBJ2-3; 10 bases map to TRBD2. The germline gives CDR1 MRHNA, CDR2 SNTAGT. The length of the CDR3 is 17 residues. With V trimmed by 0 bases and J by 5 bases, 8 bases remained unmatched. The CDR3 DNA follows: TGTGCCAGCAGTGACTCGACAGCGGGAGGGCCGGTAGATACGCAGTATTTT. This encodes CASSDSTAGGPVDTQYF.

Worth noting for this clone: The junction does not match germline at one end; this may be a read error. The chain employs TRBV14 and TRBJ2-6; 11 bases are shared with TRBD1. Germline V gene lookup returns CDR1 SGHDN and CDR2 FVKESK. The CDR3 is 17 residues long. CDR3 coding DNA: TGTGCCAGCAGCCCGGGACAGGGGGGTCCTGGCGCCAACGTCCTGACTTTC. It specifies CASSPGQGGPGANVLTF.

The sample holds a few counts of this clone. This chain uses TRBV5-1 with TRBJ2-6; no definite D call. V lost 7 bases and J 2 bases, leaving 10 bases between the germline ends. Germline V gives CDR1 SGHRS, CDR2 YFSETQ. The CDR3 totals 14 residues. The CDR3 is CASGGVAGANVLTF. The CDR3 DNA reads as TGCGCCAGCGGTGGGGTGGCTGGGGCCAACGTCCTGACTTTC.

This clone was observed a single time. The genes are TRBV6-1 and TRBJ1-1, with a possible D match to TRBD1 (6 bases). Germline V gives CDR1 MNHNS, CDR2 SASEGT. Trimming took 7 bases from V and 0 from J, leaving 12 bases between them. The CDR3 covers 14 residues. The DNA of the CDR3 is TGTGCCAGCATCAAGGACAGATTGAACACTGAAGCTTTCTTT. Protein product: CASIKDRLNTEAFF.

As concerns this clone: Other nucleotide sequences from this sample produce the same CDR3. The J gene is TRBJ1-2, the V gene TRBV28, with D possibly TRBD1 on 6 matching bases. Germline assignment: CDR1 MDHEN and CDR2 SYDVKM. The CDR3 is made up of 12 amino acids. Trimming stripped 6 bases from V and 3 bases from J, with 8 bases between. CDR3 sequence (DNA): TGTGCCAGCAGCCGACAGGACTATGGCTACACCTTC. Amino acids: CASSRQDYGYTF.

The chain employs TRBV10-3 and TRBJ2-1, with 7 bases identical to TRBD2. CDR1 is ENHRY, CDR2 SYGVKD, per germline. V was clipped by 4 bases and J by 4 bases; unmatched bases: 13. The CDR3 loop spans 17 amino acids. Here the CDR3 DNA reads TGTGCCATCAGTGTTAGTGGTGGCGGGAGTAAGTACAATGAGCAGTTCTTC. This encodes CAISVSGGGSKYNEQFF.

The V call is TRBV28, the J call TRBJ2-7, with a weak D call TRBD2 (6 bases). The CDR3 runs to 16 residues. CDR1 is MDHEN, CDR2 SYDVKM, per germline. V was trimmed by 5 bases and J by 7 bases, leaving 24 bases between them. CDR3 residues: CASSTPQGLSPGEQYF. The CDR3 nucleotides read TGTGCCAGCAGTACCCCCCAGGGACTCTCCCCGGGGGAGCAGTACTTC.